This T cell receptor (beta chain) was identified in a study of regulatory T cells in long-lasting Graves disease. Overall study results and limits: Newly diagnosed Graves' patients exceeded persistent ones in TCR diversity.

CDR3 length equals 13 residues. Trimming cost V 2 bases and J 7 bases, with 12 bases left between them. Germline values: CDR1 SQVTM, CDR2 ANQGSEA. This sample's time point: newly diagnosed GD, antithyroid drugs for less than 3 months. Making the TCR library involved RNA that had been extracted from PBMCs. Turning to this clonotype: Antigen unknown.

Libraries of TCR beta came from iRepertoire HTBI primers plus Arm-PCR of CDR3 regions. TCRdb called the multiplex PCR reads again in MiXCR, with one record for every CDR3 protein. The sample contains hundreds of thousands of distinct CDR3 sequences, about 14% of which appear only once. The data were also submitted as part of a second study, on T cells in Graves' hyperthyroidism and ophthalmopathy. That work contributes: The HTBI set primed first-round TCR CDR3 RT-PCR. With a median lead of roughly 6.2 months before onset, the model predicted ophthalmopathy.

The V gene is TRBV29-1, the J gene TRBJ1-5; D is possibly TRBD1 (5 bases). The receptor comes from a young man with Graves disease. The specimen comprised peripheral blood mononuclear cells (PBMCs), sampled at new diagnosis, from a patient treated with antithyroid drugs. In nucleotides, the CDR3 is TGCAGCGTTGAATTCACCAGGGACCAGCCCCAGCATTTT. Translated: CSVEFTRDQPQHF. Combining the CDR3 with reference TRBV29-1 and TRBJ1-5 gives the whole variable domain SAVISQKPSRDICQRGTSLTIQCQVDSQVTMMFWYRQQPGQSLTLIATANQGSEATYESGFVIDKFPISRPNLTFSTLTVSNMSPEDSSIYLCSVEFTRDQPQHFGDGTRLSIL.